The entry below describes one T cell receptor (beta chain). Its specific antigen is unknown. Per-nucleotide qualities are absent, and no much larger clonotype sits a single base away. These data belong to a study of T cell responses to AZD1222 COVID-19 vaccine listed by TCRdb under 2021. Background on the whole study: TCR sequencing was performed for 230 to 250 trial participants, of whom 207 were given two doses of AZD1222 and approximately 25 were given two doses of MenACWY control vaccine. Trial participants were enrolled by age into subgroups of 18-55, 56-69 and 70-plus years, and around 140, 26 and 57 TCR-sequenced participants, respectively, were included in these subgroups.

Study-wide findings and limitations: Conclusions about previously exposed vaccinees were limited because only a handful of AZD1222 recipients were SARS-CoV-2 seropositive at baseline. A significant rise in spike-specific TCR breadth and depth was observed after two AZD1222 doses relative to day 0 and relative to MenACWY recipients. Because no day 14 peak-response samples were available, repertoires were characterized only after the peak T cell response. Participants were mostly white British, with more females than males. The authors suggested clonal diversity may have been underestimated. The vaccine-associated CD4 TCRs covered the entire spike protein, and the dominant responses fell in regions 160-218 and 743-854. Reportedly, close to half of the unique spike-specific TCRs recognized epitopes lying outside the regions that are mutated in the B.1.351 and B.1.1.7 variants. In the small 56-69-year group, the increase in depth fell short of significance, most likely because of low power.

The CDR3 regions of human TCRbeta chains were analyzed by immunosequencing. The study's own analysis went as follows. Repertoire TCRs were matched against a reference library of SARS-CoV-2-specific TCRs generated with the MIRA antigen-specificity platform. Breadth meant the fraction of unique TCRs that were SARS-CoV-2-associated, whereas depth meant the fraction of total T cells that were SARS-CoV-2-associated. Each spike-specific TCR was assigned to its reactive spike region and to a CD4 or CD8 class using the MIRA data. Log10-transformed breadth and depth values were compared by one-way ANOVA with Sidak's multiple comparisons tests. What TCRdb holds here is the immuneACCESS table cut down to in-frame rearrangements. Part of the clones is not present; checked against another copy, under half of the missing clones reflect an unresolved V gene, and the others are unexplained. From that table come the V and J calls and clone size; the DNA was used to work out D and trimming. The sample yields 210,000 or so clones; about 93% were counted once. The ten largest clonotypes hold roughly 1% of the sample.

CDR1 and CDR2, looked up from the germline V gene, are KGHSH and LQKENI. The CDR3 runs 15 residues from the cysteine to the phenylalanine. Just the 45-base CDR3 DNA is kept, in frame starting at base 1. Germline trimming amounts to 5 bases on V and 3 bases on J, with 4 as the count of junction bases outside the gene matches. Interpreted using the paper, the time point label stands for: baseline before first vaccination. The treatment or condition label here, explained by the study, means: meningococcal conjugate vaccine given as trial control. Vaccinee samples came from UK trials COV001 and COV002, including a single-blind randomized controlled phase 2/3 trial of AZD1222 (ChAdOx1 nCoV-19) in healthy adults. For TCRbeta chain sequencing, PBMC samples were collected from trial participants at day 0 and at day 28 after the second dose.

This material consisted of peripheral blood, taken on day 0 of MenACWY control vaccination. The source is an adult in good health. The V and J genes are TRBV18 and TRBJ1-2, with TRBD1 matching 12 junction bases. The DNA sequence reads TGTGCCAGCTCAGCCGGGACAGGGGGCGACTATGGCTACACCTTC. It encodes CASSAGTGGDYGYTF.